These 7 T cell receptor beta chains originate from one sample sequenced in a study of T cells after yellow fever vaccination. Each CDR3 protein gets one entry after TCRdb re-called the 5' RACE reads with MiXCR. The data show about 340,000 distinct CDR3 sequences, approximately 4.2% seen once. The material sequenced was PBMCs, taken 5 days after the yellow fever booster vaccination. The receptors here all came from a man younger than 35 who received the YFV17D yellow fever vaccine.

The CDR3 DNA follows: TGCGCCAGCAGCTTGGCACGGACAGTTAGCACAGATACGCAGTATTTT. Protein product: CASSLARTVSTDTQYF. V is TRBV5-1 and J is TRBJ2-3; possibly TRBD1 for D (6 bases). V lost 0 bases to trimming and J lost 0 bases, with 11 bases between them. CDR3 size: 16 residues. Germline CDR1 is SGHRS and CDR2 is YFSETQ. The variable domain in full, with the rest retrieved from reference TRBV5-1 and TRBJ2-3, is KAGVTQTPRYLIKTRGQQVTLSCSPISGHRSVSWYQQTPGQGLQFLFEYFSETQRNKGNFPGRFSGRQFSNSRSEMNVSTLELGDSALYLCASSLARTVSTDTQYFGPGTRLTVL.

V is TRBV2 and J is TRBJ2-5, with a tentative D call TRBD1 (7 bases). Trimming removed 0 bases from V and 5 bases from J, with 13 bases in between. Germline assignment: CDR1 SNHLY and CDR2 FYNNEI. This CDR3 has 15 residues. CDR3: CASSEARQGGETQYF. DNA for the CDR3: TGTGCCAGCAGTGAAGCGCGGCAGGGGGGCGAGACCCAGTACTTC. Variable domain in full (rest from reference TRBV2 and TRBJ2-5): EPEVTQTPSHQVTQMGQEVILRCVPISNHLYFYWYRQILGQKVEFLVSFYNNEISEKSEIFDDQFSVERPDGSNFTLKIRSTKLEDSAMYFCASSEARQGGETQYFGPGTRLLVL.

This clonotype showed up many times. CDR3 bases: TGTGCCAGCAGTTTCCGAGCGGGTGAAAAACTGTTTTTT. Its protein product is CASSFRAGEKLFF. V gene TRBV12-3 or TRBV12-4 combines with J gene TRBJ1-4; no reliable D call. This CDR3 region has 13 residues. V was shortened by 3 bases and J by 7 bases, with 9 bases between the two germline ends.

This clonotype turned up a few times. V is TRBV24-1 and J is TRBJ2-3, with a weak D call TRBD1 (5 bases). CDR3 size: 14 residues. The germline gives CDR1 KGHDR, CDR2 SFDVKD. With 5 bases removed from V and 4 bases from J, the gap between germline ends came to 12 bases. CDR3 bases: TGTGCCACCAGTGCCAGGGCGGCGGCAGATACGCAGTATTTT. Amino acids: CATSARAAADTQYF.

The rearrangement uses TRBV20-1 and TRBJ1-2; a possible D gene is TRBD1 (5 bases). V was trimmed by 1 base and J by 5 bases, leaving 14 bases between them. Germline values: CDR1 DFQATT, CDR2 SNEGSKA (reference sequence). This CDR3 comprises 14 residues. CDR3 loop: CSARGGGLAYGYTF. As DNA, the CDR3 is TGCAGTGCTAGAGGGGGGGGACTCGCTTATGGCTACACCTTC.

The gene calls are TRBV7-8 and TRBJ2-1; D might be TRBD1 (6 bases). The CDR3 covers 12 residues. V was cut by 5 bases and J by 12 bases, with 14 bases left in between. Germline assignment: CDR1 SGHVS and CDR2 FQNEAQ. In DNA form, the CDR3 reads TGTGCCAGCAGCACTGCCGGGACATTGCAGTTCTTC. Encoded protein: CASSTAGTLQFF.

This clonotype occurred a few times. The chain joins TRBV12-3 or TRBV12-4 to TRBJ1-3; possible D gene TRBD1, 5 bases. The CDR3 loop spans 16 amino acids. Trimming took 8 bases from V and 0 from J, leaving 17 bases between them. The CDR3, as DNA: TGTGCCAGCCCCTGGCAGGGACTCTACTCTGGAAACACCATATATTTT. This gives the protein CASPWQGLYSGNTIYF.